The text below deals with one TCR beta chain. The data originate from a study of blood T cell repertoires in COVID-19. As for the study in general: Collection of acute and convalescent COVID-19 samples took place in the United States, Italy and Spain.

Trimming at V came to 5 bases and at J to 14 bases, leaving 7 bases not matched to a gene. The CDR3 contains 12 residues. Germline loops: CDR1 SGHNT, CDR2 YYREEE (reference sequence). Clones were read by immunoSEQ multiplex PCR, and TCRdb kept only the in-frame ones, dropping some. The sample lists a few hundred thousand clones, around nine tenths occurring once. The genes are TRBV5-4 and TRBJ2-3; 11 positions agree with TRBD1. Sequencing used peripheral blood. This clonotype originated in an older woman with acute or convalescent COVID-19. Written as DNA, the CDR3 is TGTGCCAGCAGTCTAGGACAGGGGGCCGCGTATTTT. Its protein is CASSLGQGAAYF.